Following are 30 T cell receptor beta chains from one sample sequenced in a study of T cell responses to AZD1222 COVID-19 vaccine. Sequencing was performed with immunoSEQ multiplex PCR; in TCRdb, only in-frame clones are kept and a portion is missing. The data show about 150,000 clones, 88% seen once. Material: peripheral blood, obtained after recovery from COVID-19. The receptors were gathered from an adult who had recovered from COVID-19.

V is TRBV5-1 and J is TRBJ2-5; TRBD2 might be the D (7 bases). This CDR3 contains 13 residues. Per the germline V gene, CDR1 is SGHRS and CDR2 is YFSETQ. V was clipped by 4 bases and J by 7 bases, with 14 bases between them. The CDR3 loop reads CASSEIGGATQYF. The CDR3 DNA is TGCGCCAGCAGCGAGATAGGGGGGGCGACCCAGTACTTC.

This chain joins TRBV2 and TRBJ2-1; 14 bases fit TRBD2. Germline CDR1 reads SNHLY; CDR2 reads FYNNEI. The V and J ends lost 6 bases and 4 bases, in that order; junction bases with no gene match: 5. CDR3 size: 16 residues. In DNA form, the CDR3 reads TGTGCCAGCAGGGACCGGACTAGCGGGGGGTACAATGAGCAGTTCTTC. It translates to CASRDRTSGGYNEQFF.

This clone was seen a few times. The CDR3 reads CATSRDVGYTGELFF. The DNA of the CDR3 is TGTGCCACCAGCAGAGATGTGGGTTACACCGGGGAGCTGTTTTTT. The chain employs TRBV15 and TRBJ2-2; the D is unclear. The ends were cut back, 0 bases at V and 3 bases at J, with 8 bases in the middle. In germline, CDR1 is LNHNV, CDR2 YYDKDF (reference sequence). This CDR3 has 15 residues.

The V and J genes are TRBV9 and TRBJ2-5; 9 bases line up with TRBD2. The germline V gene has CDR1 SGDLS and CDR2 YYNGEE. The CDR3 is made up of 14 amino acids. V trimming: 4 bases; J trimming: 3 bases; junction bases outside the gene matches: 4. The CDR3: CASSPLAGKETQYF. CDR3 DNA sequence: TGTGCCAGCAGCCCCCTAGCGGGAAAAGAGACCCAGTACTTC.

The DNA of the CDR3 is TGCGCCAGCAGCTCGGGACAGTCCTACGAGCAGTACTTC. Translating it yields CASSSGQSYEQYF. J is TRBJ2-7 and V is TRBV4-3, with TRBD1 matching 7 bases. The germline V gene encodes CDR1 LGHNA and CDR2 YSLEER. Trimming took 5 bases from V and 1 from J; bases not matched to a gene: 2. The CDR3 runs 13 residues.

The CDR3 sequence is CASSQDVGTGAYEQYF. The CDR3 DNA is TGTGCCAGCAGCCAAGACGTCGGGACAGGGGCCTACGAGCAGTACTTC. The rearrangement links TRBV3-1 (or the pseudogene TRBV3-2) to TRBJ2-7; 10 bases fit TRBD1. Trimming cost V 0 bases and J 2 bases; bases outside gene matches: 4. This CDR3 region has 16 residues. CDR1 LGHDT and CDR2 YNNKEL come from the germline V gene (reference sequence).

The count of this clone is one. This chain uses TRBV14 with TRBJ2-3, with 7 bases that match TRBD2. From germline, CDR1 is SGHDN and CDR2 FVKESK. The CDR3 contains 17 residues. V lost 4 bases, J lost 1 base, and 11 bases stayed unmatched. CDR3 nucleotides: TGTGCCAGCAGCCCCCTAGGGGCGGGGGTGGGCACAGATACGCAGTATTTT. It is translated as CASSPLGAGVGTDTQYF.

The rearrangement uses TRBV28 and TRBJ2-7; 8 bases line up with TRBD2. Unmatched junction bases numbered 12, after V lost 6 bases and J lost 2 bases. Germline assignment: CDR1 MDHEN and CDR2 SYDVKM. The CDR3 is 16 amino acids. For the CDR3, the DNA is TGTGCCAGCAGCCCTGGCGCGGGAGGACAAACCTACGAGCAGTACTTC. It translates to CASSPGAGGQTYEQYF.

The CDR3 nucleotides are TGTGCCAGCGGACAGGGGGAGTGGAAGCTGTTTTTT. This encodes CASGQGEWKLFF. The rearrangement links TRBV14 to TRBJ2-2, with TRBD1 matching 10 bases. The J segment lost 12 bases and the V segment lost 8 bases, leaving 6 bases of the junction unmatched. The CDR3 runs 12 residues. The germline gives CDR1 SGHDN, CDR2 FVKESK.

The V call is TRBV29-1, the J call TRBJ1-2; 10 bases agree with TRBD1. This CDR3 comprises 15 residues. The junction had 11 bases not matched to a gene; V was cut back by 4 bases and J by 6 bases. In germline, CDR1 is SQVTM, CDR2 ANQGSEA. The CDR3 coding sequence is TGCAGCGTTGCGGACCTCCCGGGGACAGGGGATGGCTACACCTTC. It encodes CSVADLPGTGDGYTF.

Points on this clone: This specimen includes other DNA sequences encoding the same CDR3. The J gene is TRBJ1-5, the V gene TRBV18, with no clear D. From germline, CDR1 is KGHSH and CDR2 LQKENI. V was cut by 2 bases and J by 5 bases, with 10 bases left in between. The CDR3 sequence is 14 residues long. The CDR3 DNA sequence: TGTGCCAGCTCACCAGGCAGGCTATATCAGCCCCAGCATTTT. The encoded protein is CASSPGRLYQPQHF.

The rearrangement joins TRBV12-2 to TRBJ1-1. TRBV12-2 is deemed a pseudogene. The CDR3 spans 18 residues. CDR3 sequence (DNA): TGTGCAAGTCGCCGCCGGGTTTCGGGGGCCTACATGAACACTGAAGCTTTCTTT. Its protein product is CASRRRVSGAYMNTEAFF.

This clone showed up just once. The J gene is TRBJ1-1, the V gene TRBV6-5; TRBD1 might be the D (6 bases). This CDR3 region has 14 residues. Trimming took 7 bases from V and 5 from J, leaving 17 bases between them. The germline V gene has CDR1 MNHEY and CDR2 SVGAGI. The CDR3 coding sequence is TGTGCCAGCATACCCACGGGGGCTGGGACTGAAGCTTTCTTT. Its translation: CASIPTGAGTEAFF.

In this sample, this clone turned up once. This chain connects TRBV5-6 to TRBJ2-7, with D possibly called TRBD1 or TRBD2 (6 bases each). The CDR3 consists of 13 residues. The V end was cut by 4 bases, the J end by 6 bases, with 14 bases between. Germline assignment: CDR1 SGHDT and CDR2 YYEEEE. The CDR3 region is CASSPRPGAEQYF. The CDR3 DNA reads as TGTGCCAGCAGCCCCAGGCCGGGGGCCGAGCAGTACTTC. Drawing the rest from reference TRBV5-6 and TRBJ2-7, the complete variable domain is DAGVTQSPTHLIKTRGQQVTLRCSPKSGHDTVSWYQQALGQGPQFIFQYYEEEERQRGNFPDRFSGHQFPNYSSELNVNALLLGDSALYLCASSPRPGAEQYFGPGTRLTVT.

The rearrangement joins TRBV5-1 to TRBJ2-7; 7 bases agree with TRBD2. The V gene end was trimmed by 1 base and the J gene end by 5 bases; junction bases not matched to a gene: 12. Per germline, CDR1 SGHRS and CDR2 YFSETQ. The CDR3 extends over 16 amino acids. The CDR3 spells CASSLRVGGSSDEQYF. DNA of the CDR3: TGCGCCAGCAGCTTGAGAGTCGGCGGGAGCTCTGACGAGCAGTACTTC.

This sequence joins TRBV20-1 and TRBJ2-3; D tentatively reads TRBD1 or TRBD2 (6 bases each). Germline V gives CDR1 DFQATT, CDR2 SNEGSKA (reference sequence). The CDR3 runs to 11 residues. V was shortened by 5 bases and J by 8 bases, with 11 bases between the two germline ends. CDR3 DNA: TGCAGTGCTCCACAGGGAGGTACGCAGTATTTT. Its translation: CSAPQGGTQYF.

The chain links TRBV27 to TRBJ1-5; the D gene is possibly TRBD1 (5 bases). With 2 bases removed from V and 5 bases from J, the gap between germline ends came to 10 bases. Germline CDR1 reads MNHEY; CDR2 reads SMNVEV (reference sequence). The CDR3 is made up of 14 amino acids. The CDR3 region has the DNA TGTGCCAGCAGTTTACAGGGTGGGGATCAGCCCCAGCATTTT. Protein product: CASSLQGGDQPQHF.

V and J are TRBV28 and TRBJ1-1; the D gene is possibly TRBD1 (5 bases). Trimming took off 5 bases at V and 0 bases at J, with 16 bases between the two ends. CDR1 is MDHEN and CDR2 is SYDVKM in the germline V gene. This CDR3 has 16 residues. The CDR3 coding sequence is TGTGCCAGCAGTCTCTCTGGGGCTCCCATGAACACTGAAGCTTTCTTT. Translated, it gives CASSLSGAPMNTEAFF.

V and J are TRBV29-1 and TRBJ2-7; possibly TRBD1 or TRBD2 for D (6 bases each). V gave up 3 bases and J gave up 5 bases, with 11 bases separating them. Germline CDR1 reads SQVTM; CDR2 reads ANQGSEA. The CDR3 runs to 12 residues. The CDR3 coding sequence is TGCAGCGTTGACAGGGGCGGGAACGAGCAGTACTTC. Protein sequence: CSVDRGGNEQYF.

J is TRBJ2-3 and V is TRBV10-3; D is uncertain. This CDR3 comprises 15 residues. CDR1 is ENHRY, CDR2 SYGVKD, per germline. V was pared by 6 bases and J by 2 bases, with 15 bases between. Written as DNA, the CDR3 is TGTGCCATCAGCGATAGCAGAACCTTCACAGATACGCAGTATTTT. It encodes CAISDSRTFTDTQYF.

The chain has TRBV7-9 and TRBJ2-7; D is perhaps TRBD2 (5 bases). Trimming removed 6 bases from V and 0 bases from J, with 9 bases in between. Germline V gene data show CDR1 as SEHNR and CDR2 as FQNEAQ (reference sequence). The CDR3 runs 13 residues. Here the CDR3 reads CASRVANSYEQYF. The CDR3, as DNA: TGTGCCAGCAGGGTAGCGAACTCCTACGAGCAGTACTTC.

The chain employs TRBV5-6 and TRBJ1-3; the D is unclear. Per germline, CDR1 SGHDT and CDR2 YYEEEE. With 0 bases removed from V and 4 bases from J, the gap between germline ends came to 14 bases. The CDR3 contains 16 residues. DNA for the CDR3: TGTGCCAGCAGCTTGGTTCGGGGAGCGCTGGGAAACACCATATATTTT. Protein product: CASSLVRGALGNTIYF.

This clone was recorded a few times. The chain uses TRBV7-9 and TRBJ2-7; D is perhaps TRBD2 (5 bases). This CDR3 has 15 residues. V lost 1 base, J lost 2 bases, and 12 bases lay in between. Germline loops: CDR1 SEHNR, CDR2 FQNEAQ (reference sequence). This CDR3 reads CASSLGQNGAYEQYF. CDR3 DNA: TGTGCCAGCAGCTTAGGGCAGAACGGGGCCTACGAGCAGTACTTC.

CDR3 sequence reads: CASSILAGYNEQFF. Here the CDR3 DNA reads TGTGCCAGTAGTATCCTGGCAGGTTACAATGAGCAGTTCTTC. The rearrangement links TRBV19 to TRBJ2-1; D is uncertain. Germline CDR1 LNHDA, CDR2 SQIVND (reference sequence). CDR3 length: 14 residues. V was clipped by 3 bases and J by 4 bases, with 10 bases between them.

For the CDR3, the DNA is TGTGCCAGCAGCCAAGGTTCAGCCTCCTACAATGAGCAGTTCTTC. Amino acids: CASSQGSASYNEQFF. The chain carries TRBV14 and TRBJ2-1; D gene ambiguous. This CDR3 has 15 amino acids. Looked up from germline, CDR1 is SGHDN and CDR2 is FVKESK. V was trimmed by 1 base and J by 0 bases, leaving 7 bases between them.

J is TRBJ1-1 and V is TRBV14; no clear D gene. CDR3 length equals 13 residues. V was pared by 0 bases and J by 6 bases, with 8 bases between. CDR1 is SGHDN and CDR2 is FVKESK in the germline V gene. The CDR3 here is CASSQDWAAEAFF. The CDR3 DNA is TGTGCCAGCAGCCAAGATTGGGCCGCTGAAGCTTTCTTT.

V and J are TRBV19 and TRBJ1-1; D might be TRBD1 (5 bases). CDR1 LNHDA and CDR2 SQIVND come from the germline V gene (reference sequence). This CDR3 contains 13 residues. V was trimmed by 3 bases and J by 4 bases, leaving 9 bases between them. CDR3 sequence reads: CASSMGRATEAFF. The CDR3 region has the DNA TGTGCCAGTAGTATGGGCAGGGCCACTGAAGCTTTCTTT.

This sequence joins TRBV18 and TRBJ2-2, with 11 bases fitting TRBD1. CDR1 KGHSH and CDR2 LQKENI come from the germline V gene. V dropped 1 base and J dropped 4; count of bases not matched to a gene: 5. The CDR3 length is 17 residues. The CDR3 DNA follows: TGTGCCAGCTCACCACAAGGACAGGGGGCTATCACCGGGGAGCTGTTTTTT. This gives the protein CASSPQGQGAITGELFF.

The chain couples TRBV2 to TRBJ2-1; TRBD1 aligns across 8 bases. CDR3 length equals 17 residues. The germline V gene encodes CDR1 SNHLY and CDR2 FYNNEI. Trimming removed 4 bases from V and 5 bases from J; junction bases left unmatched: 13. The CDR3 loop reads CASSAHTGGFIDNEQFF. CDR3 DNA sequence: TGTGCCAGCAGTGCCCATACAGGGGGGTTTATTGACAATGAGCAGTTCTTC.

The chain employs TRBV5-1 and TRBJ2-7, with 7 bases matching TRBD1. The germline CDR1 and CDR2 sequences are SGHRS and YFSETQ. The CDR3 spans 15 residues. The J segment lost 0 bases and the V segment lost 0 bases, leaving 3 bases of the junction unmatched. Written as DNA, the CDR3 is TGCGCCAGCAGCTTGGACACAGGGGACTCCTACGAGCAGTACTTC. It encodes CASSLDTGDSYEQYF.